Listed below are T cell receptor beta chains from one sample, sequenced in a study of CD8 T cells in Susac syndrome. Via MiXCR, TCRdb re-called the immunoSEQ multiplex PCR reads, giving one row per CDR3 protein. The repertoire includes around 220,000 distinct CDR3 sequences, roughly 92% of them detected once, and approximately 0.13% sits in the top ten. Sequencing used CD8+ T cells from PBMCs. The receptors were gathered from a human donor with multiple sclerosis. Both conserved end residues are part of each CDR3. D genes are given only for firm matches. The listing skips clone size in some rows; elsewhere it reads once, few, many or a size class.

D gene	V gene	J gene	clone size	CDR3 DNA	CDR3 protein
-	TRBV19	TRBJ1-2	-	TGTGCCAGTAGAGGGGACGGATTCAACTATGGGGGCTACACCTTC	CASRGDGFNYGGYTF
TRBD1	TRBV29-1	TRBJ2-1	-	TGCAGCGAGGGGACAGGGGGCAAGGAGCAGTTCTTC	CSEGTGGKEQFF
TRBD2	TRBV27	TRBJ2-7	-	TGTGCCAGTAGAGGGACTAGCGGGGGTATAGCCTACGAGCAGTACTTC	CASRGTSGGIAYEQYF
TRBD1	TRBV2	TRBJ1-1	-	TGTGCCACCTTTTGGCTCGAGGGGGCGAACACTGAAGCTTTCTTT	CATFWLEGANTEAFF
-	TRBV6-9	TRBJ1-1	-	TGTGCCAGTTCCCCCGGGGTGAGGGGCCGGATGAACACTGAAGCTTTCTTT	CASSPGVRGRMNTEAFF
-	TRBV5-1	TRBJ1-1	once	TGCGCCAGCAGCGTCGACTGGGGGACGAACACTGAAGCTTTCTTT	CASSVDWGTNTEAFF
-	TRBV9	TRBJ2-1	once	TGTGCCAGCAGCGTAGAGGCGGGATACAATGAGCAGTTCTTC	CASSVEAGYNEQFF
-	TRBV4-2	TRBJ2-7	-	TGTGCCAGCAGCGGCCTCGCCGACTACTACGAGCAGTACTTC	CASSGLADYYEQYF
TRBD1	TRBV29-1	TRBJ1-1	-	TGCAGCGTTTTGGGACAGGGAATGAACACTGAAGCTTTCTTT	CSVLGQGMNTEAFF
-	TRBV5-4	TRBJ2-1	-	TGTGCCAGCAGCTTCGGCGGGGAGGATGAGCAGTTCTTC	CASSFGGEDEQFF
-	TRBV7-9	TRBJ2-7	-	TGTGCCAGCACCCAGGGGATTTCCTACGAGCAGTACTTC	CASTQGISYEQYF
-	TRBV5-6	TRBJ1-4	-	TGTGCCAGCAGCTTACTGGAGGAAAAACTGTTTTTT	CASSLLEEKLFF
TRBD1	TRBV11-1	TRBJ1-5	-	TGTGCCACCACTCTTTTCGATTGGACAGGCCATCAGCCCCAGCATTTT	CATTLFDWTGHQPQHF
-	TRBV7-3	TRBJ2-3	-	TGTGCCAGCAGCTTTGGGGGCTTCGATACGCAGTATTTT	CASSFGGFDTQYF